This T cell receptor (beta chain) originates from a study of Ad26.COV2.S vaccination and SARS-CoV-2 variants. The V and J ends lost 0 bases and 3 bases respectively, with 17 bases between them. The CDR3 spans 18 residues. The V gene's germline CDR1 is SGHVS and CDR2 FNYEAQ. Assay used: immunoSEQ multiplex PCR; TCRdb lists only in-frame clones, some missing. Altogether over 110,000 clones are present, 75% to 90% being singletons, with the ten largest covering 5%. This clonotype originated in a human donor who had recovered from COVID-19. The chain carries TRBV7-6 and TRBJ2-2; D is perhaps TRBD1 (5 bases). The sample here was peripheral blood, taken after recovery from COVID-19. Here the CDR3 DNA reads TGTGCCAGCAGCTTAGCAGGGGCGACCTCGGGTTACACCGGGGAGCTGTTTTTT. This gives the protein CASSLAGATSGYTGELFF. Supplemented by reference TRBV7-6 and TRBJ2-2, the full variable domain reads GAGVSQSPRYKVTKRGQDVALRCDPISGHVSLYWYRQALGQGPEFLTYFNYEAQQDKSGLPNDRFSAERPEGSISTLTIQRTEQRDSAMYRCASSLAGATSGYTGELFFGEGSRLTVL.